The T cell receptor beta chain described here comes from a study of shared clonotypes between healthy human individuals. At deep level, the assay was performed. Assay used: immunoSEQ multiplex PCR; TCRdb lists only in-frame clones, some missing. The table has approximately 500,000 clones, roughly 80% seen once; the top ten hold roughly 12%. CDR1 MNHEY and CDR2 SVGAGI come from the germline V gene. Trimming cost V 6 bases and J 2 bases; bases outside gene matches: 3. The CDR3 runs 14 residues. This clone showed up just once. This receptor was obtained from a woman in her forties in good health. Some clones in this sample may be carry-over from other donors' samples. The chain links TRBV6-5 to TRBJ1-2; 10 bases are a match to TRBD1. Sequenced: PBMCs. For the CDR3, the DNA is TGTGCCAGCAGACGACAGGGGGCCAACTATGGCTACACCTTC. It codes for CASRRQGANYGYTF.